This is a list of T cell receptor beta chains from one sample in a study of OX40 agonist ivuxolimab in advanced cancers. Assay: immunoSEQ multiplex PCR; the TCRdb copy retains only in-frame clones and omits some. The sample lists approximately 91,000 clones; around 86% were seen once. Sample: CD4+ or CD8+ T cells sorted from blood, taken in a trial of the OX40 agonist ivuxolimab. Source of these receptors: an adult with an advanced solid tumor such as melanoma, head and neck, liver or kidney cancer. The CDR3 runs from the conserved cysteine through the conserved F or W. Fields, in order: D gene, J gene, clone size, V gene, CDR3 protein, CDR3 DNA. A D gene is named only where the DNA matches it firmly. Clone size is not always given. Where it is, it says once, few, many or a class for expanded clones.

. | TRBJ1-2 | once | TRBV6-1 | CASRGTTTYGYTF | TGTGCCAGCAGGGGGACAACCACCTATGGCTACACCTTC
. | TRBJ1-2 | . | TRBV28 | CASSLTGTLGYTF | TGTGCCAGCAGTCTGACCGGGACACTGGGCTACACCTTC
. | TRBJ2-1 | . | TRBV11-3 | CASSLERGVGGASYNEQFF | TGTGCCAGCAGCCTAGAAAGAGGGGTGGGGGGCGCCTCCTACAATGAGCAGTTCTTC
. | TRBJ1-3 | . | TRBV5-6 | CASSKILPAPSGNTIYF | TGTGCCAGCAGCAAAATCTTGCCGGCGCCCTCTGGAAACACCATATATTTT
. | TRBJ1-6 | . | TRBV5-6 | CASSFEQGSSPLHF | TGTGCCAGCAGCTTTGAACAGGGTAGTTCACCCCTCCACTTT
. | TRBJ1-1 | . | TRBV5-4 | CASSFRQATNTEAFF | TGTGCCAGCAGCTTCAGACAGGCCACGAACACTGAAGCTTTCTTT
. | TRBJ1-1 | . | TRBV29-1 | CSVEDQGRTEAFF | TGCAGCGTTGAGGATCAGGGGAGGACTGAAGCTTTCTTT
TRBD2 | TRBJ2-7 | . | TRBV6-6 | CASRFAGTSVQQYF | TGTGCCAGCAGATTCGCCGGGACTAGCGTCCAGCAGTACTTC
. | TRBJ1-6 | . | TRBV6-5 | CASSFRQTYNSPLHF | TGTGCCAGCAGTTTTAGGCAGACTTATAATTCACCCCTCCACTTT
. | TRBJ2-2 | . | TRBV5-1 | CASSLEGTGELFF | TGCGCCAGCAGCTTGGAAGGGACCGGGGAGCTGTTTTTT
TRBD1 | TRBJ2-7 | . | TRBV15 | CATSPDRVRYEQYF | TGTGCCACCAGCCCGGACAGGGTGAGGTACGAGCAGTACTTC
. | TRBJ1-5 | . | TRBV6-1 | CASSESQAGQPQHF | TGTGCCAGCAGTGAAAGCCAGGCAGGGCAGCCCCAGCATTTT
TRBD1 | TRBJ1-4 | . | TRBV4-2 | CASSQDEGTGDNEKLFF | TGTGCCAGCAGCCAGGATGAAGGGACAGGGGATAATGAAAAACTGTTTTTT
TRBD1 | TRBJ2-7 | . | TRBV30 | CAWRGTGLEQYF | TGTGCCTGGAGGGGGACAGGGCTAGAGCAGTACTTC
TRBD1 | TRBJ2-7 | . | TRBV4-2 | CASSQGSRAGGSSEQYF | TGTGCCAGCAGCCAAGGGAGTAGGGCAGGGGGATCTTCCGAGCAGTACTTC
. | TRBJ1-1 | . | TRBV7-9 | CAALTAGTLNTEAFF | TGTGCCGCTTTAACGGCAGGGACCCTGAACACTGAAGCTTTCTTT
. | TRBJ2-7 | . | TRBV18 | CASSPRVDPSSYEQYF | TGTGCCAGCTCACCACGGGTAGACCCAAGCTCCTACGAGCAGTACTTC
. | TRBJ2-1 | . | TRBV4-1 | CASSQGGLYNEQFF | TGCGCCAGCAGCCAAGGGGGGCTCTACAATGAGCAGTTCTTC
TRBD1 | TRBJ2-7 | once | TRBV5-1 | CASSTQPTGGAYEQYF | TGCGCCAGCAGCACCCAACCGACAGGGGGGGCCTACGAGCAGTACTTC
TRBD1 | TRBJ1-2 | . | TRBV7-9 | CASSMGQDYGYTF | TGTGCCAGCAGCATGGGACAGGACTATGGCTACACCTTC
TRBD1 | TRBJ1-3 | . | TRBV7-2 | CASSSQTTGGWLGNTIYF | TGTGCCAGCAGCTCGCAAACTACAGGGGGCTGGCTTGGAAACACCATATATTTT
. | TRBJ2-5 | . | TRBV5-8 | CASSPVGTPGETQYF | TGTGCCAGCAGCCCCGTGGGGACCCCGGGAGAGACCCAGTACTTC
. | TRBJ2-5 | once | TRBV4-1 | CASSQETGTYRETQYF | TGCGCCAGCAGCCAAGAAACAGGGACGTATCGAGAGACCCAGTACTTC
TRBD1 | TRBJ2-3 | . | TRBV5-6 | CASTVAGTATDTQYF | TGTGCCAGCACCGTCGCCGGGACAGCCACAGATACGCAGTATTTT
. | TRBJ2-7 | . | TRBV7-2 | CASSLVEISYEQYF | TGTGCCAGCAGCTTAGTAGAGATTTCCTACGAGCAGTACTTC
. | TRBJ1-3 | . | TRBV6-1 | CASSENGGPGNTIYF | TGTGCCAGCAGTGAAAATGGGGGGCCTGGAAACACCATATATTTT
. | TRBJ1-1 | few | TRBV11-2 | CASSPDRGTEAFF | TGTGCCAGCAGCCCTGACAGAGGGACTGAAGCTTTCTTT
. | TRBJ2-5 | once | TRBV5-8 | CASSTWGETQYF | TGTGCCAGCAGTACTTGGGGAGAGACCCAGTACTTC
. | TRBJ2-1 | . | TRBV7-9 | CASSFHPLEQFF | TGTGCCAGCAGCTTCCATCCGTTAGAGCAGTTCTTC
. | TRBJ2-2 | . | TRBV19 | CASSNGGWWGRNGELFF | TGTGCCAGTAGCAACGGCGGGTGGTGGGGGCGGAACGGGGAGCTGTTTTTT
TRBD1 | TRBJ1-6 | few | TRBV7-8 | CASTGGQPNSPLHF | TGTGCCAGCACCGGGGGACAGCCGAATTCACCCCTCCACTTT
TRBD2 | TRBJ2-1 | . | TRBV7-2 | CASTSPGLAPYNEQFF | TGTGCCAGCACCTCCCCCGGACTAGCCCCTTACAATGAGCAGTTCTTC
. | TRBJ1-6 | . | TRBV5-5 | CASSTEGGRGPLHF | TGTGCCAGCAGCACCGAGGGGGGCCGGGGACCCCTCCACTTT
. | TRBJ2-3 | once | TRBV19 | CASSKRGLASTDTQYF | TGTGCCAGTAGTAAGAGGGGTCTAGCAAGCACAGATACGCAGTATTTT
TRBD1 | TRBJ1-2 | once | TRBV25-1 | CASSEDHRGGGYTF | TGTGCCAGCAGTGAAGATCACAGGGGTGGTGGCTACACCTTC
. | TRBJ2-3 | once | TRBV6-5 | CASSYLGGGTDTQYF | TGTGCCAGCAGTTACTTGGGTGGCGGCACAGATACGCAGTATTTT
TRBD1 | TRBJ1-6 | . | TRBV6-1 | CASSGQGGSPLHF | TGTGCCAGCAGTGGACAGGGCGGTTCACCCCTCCACTTT
. | TRBJ1-1 | . | TRBV29-1 | CSGSNTEAFF | TGCAGCGGGAGCAACACTGAAGCTTTCTTT
TRBD2 | TRBJ2-7 | . | TRBV9 | CASSRTSGGSYEQYF | TGTGCCAGCAGTCGAACTAGCGGGGGTTCCTACGAGCAGTACTTC
. | TRBJ1-2 | . | TRBV5-1 | CASSAITADYGYTF | TGCGCCAGCAGCGCAATAACAGCGGACTATGGCTACACCTTC
. | TRBJ2-7 | . | TRBV5-4 | CASSSDSEQYF | TGTGCCAGCAGCTCCGATTCCGAGCAGTACTTC